This entry lists 9 T cell receptor beta chains sequenced from one sample in a study of blood T cell repertoires in COVID-19. Repertoires were generated with immunoSEQ multiplex PCR, while TCRdb's copy carries only in-frame clones and drops some. This table holds about 170,000 clones, 84% found once. The material sequenced was peripheral blood. These receptors originate from a man aged 40-49 years who had recovered from COVID-19.

V is TRBV10-3 and J is TRBJ2-7, with TRBD2 matching 7 bases. The V gene end was trimmed by 10 bases and the J gene end by 6 bases; junction bases not matched to a gene: 15. The germline V gene encodes CDR1 ENHRY and CDR2 SYGVKD. The CDR3 runs to 14 residues. The CDR3 bases are TGTGCCACCAACGGTGGCAGCGGGACCCTCGAGCAGTACTTC. Translation: CATNGGSGTLEQYF.

The V call is TRBV19, the J call TRBJ1-2; 10 bases align to TRBD1. This CDR3 spans 15 amino acids. V trimming: 6 bases; J trimming: 2 bases; junction bases outside the gene matches: 6. CDR1 is LNHDA and CDR2 is SQIVND in the germline V gene (reference sequence). The CDR3 DNA reads TGTGCCAGTAGATCGACAGGGGGCGGGAACTATGGCTACACCTTC. Its protein is CASRSTGGGNYGYTF.

V gene TRBV19 combines with J gene TRBJ1-5; D ambiguous. Germline V gives CDR1 LNHDA, CDR2 SQIVND (reference sequence). CDR3 length: 18 residues. V lost 1 base and J lost 2, with 18 bases in between. The CDR3 bases are TGTGCCAGTAGTATAGGTTTAAATTCGGGTCGGGGCAATCAGCCCCAGCATTTT. Protein sequence: CASSIGLNSGRGNQPQHF.

This rearrangement joins TRBV9 to TRBJ2-7; D possibly corresponds to TRBD2 (6 bases). The V end was cut by 4 bases, the J end by 0 bases, with 11 bases between. This CDR3 has 14 amino acids. Germline assignment: CDR1 SGDLS and CDR2 YYNGEE. CDR3 sequence (DNA): TGTGCCAGCAGCCTTAGCGGTCTCTCCTACGAGCAGTACTTC. Amino acid sequence: CASSLSGLSYEQYF.

The chain couples TRBV6-5 to TRBJ1-2, with TRBD1 matching over 10 bases. The ends lost 9 bases at V and 2 bases at J; junction bases unmatched: 9. This CDR3 spans 15 amino acids. Germline V CDR1 and CDR2: MNHEY, SVGAGI. CDR3 protein: CASRGTGDRNYGYTF. The CDR3 region has the DNA TGTGCCAGTAGGGGGACAGGGGATCGCAACTATGGCTACACCTTC.

V usage is TRBV9 and J usage is TRBJ2-1; TRBD1 agrees at 7 bases. CDR3 length: 14 amino acids. Germline V gene sequence: CDR1 SGDLS, CDR2 YYNGEE. The V and J ends lost 6 bases and 14 bases, in that order; junction bases with no gene match: 17. The CDR3: CASTPGRDSNGEFF. Here the CDR3 DNA reads TGTGCCAGCACCCCTGGTAGGGACAGTAACGGGGAGTTCTTC.

The gene calls are TRBV30 and TRBJ2-5; 10 positions agree with TRBD2. Trimming removed 1 base from V and 4 bases from J; junction bases left unmatched: 6. The CDR3 contains 15 residues. CDR1 and CDR2 from the germline V gene are GTSNPN and SVGIG (reference sequence). CDR3 amino acids: CAWSGVAGGGETQYF. The CDR3, as DNA: TGTGCCTGGAGTGGGGTAGCGGGGGGTGGAGAGACCCAGTACTTC.

This chain uses TRBV19 with TRBJ2-3, with D possibly being TRBD2 (5 bases). There are 15 residues in the CDR3. Per the germline V gene, CDR1 is LNHDA and CDR2 is SQIVND (reference sequence). Between the trimmed V and J ends, which lost 7 bases and 9 bases, there was a span of 23 bases. In DNA, the CDR3 is TGTGCCAGTAAGCCCACCGAGGGCAGCGTCGGAACGCAGTATTTT. This sequence encodes CASKPTEGSVGTQYF.

This clone was seen a handful of times. The chain links TRBV28 to TRBJ1-2; unclear D gene. Trimming stripped 5 bases from V and 8 bases from J, with 21 bases between. The CDR3 contains 15 residues. Germline CDR1 reads MDHEN; CDR2 reads SYDVKM. Here the CDR3 reads CASSLIPTVAKGYTF. The CDR3 nucleotides read TGTGCCAGCAGTCTCATCCCGACCGTAGCTAAAGGCTACACCTTC.